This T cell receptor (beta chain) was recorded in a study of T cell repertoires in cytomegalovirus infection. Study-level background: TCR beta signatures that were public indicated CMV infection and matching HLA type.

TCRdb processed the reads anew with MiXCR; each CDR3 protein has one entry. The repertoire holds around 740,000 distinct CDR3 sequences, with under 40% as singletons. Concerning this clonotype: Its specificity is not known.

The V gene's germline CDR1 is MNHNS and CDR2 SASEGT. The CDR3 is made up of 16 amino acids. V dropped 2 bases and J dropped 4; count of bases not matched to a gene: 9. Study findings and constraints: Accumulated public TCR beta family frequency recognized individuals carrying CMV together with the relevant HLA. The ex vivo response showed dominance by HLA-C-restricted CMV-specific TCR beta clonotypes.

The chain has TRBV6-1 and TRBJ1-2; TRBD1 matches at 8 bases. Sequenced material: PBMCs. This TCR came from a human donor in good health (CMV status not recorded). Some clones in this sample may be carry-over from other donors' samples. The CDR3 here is CASSEMWGQVAYGYTF. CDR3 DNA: TGTGCCAGCAGTGAAATGTGGGGACAGGTCGCCTATGGCTACACCTTC.